The rows below give T cell receptor beta chains drawn from one sample of a study of shared clonotypes between healthy human individuals. TCRdb's table, derived via immunoSEQ multiplex PCR, lists solely in-frame clones and lacks some. The table records 1.5 million to 2.5 million clones, around 96% of them present only once. The sequenced material came from naive CD8+ T cells sorted from blood. Receptors originate from a man younger than 35 in good health. CDR3s include the opening cysteine and the closing phenylalanine or tryptophan. A D gene is named only where the DNA matches it firmly. Size is omitted from some rows. Given values are once, few, many or a class for expanded clones.

abundance | d_gene | j_gene | v_gene | CDR3nt | CDR3aa
NA | NA | TRBJ2-7 | TRBV5-6 | TGTGCCAGCAGCTGGGACACCTCCTACGAGCAGTACTTC | CASSWDTSYEQYF
NA | NA | TRBJ2-2 | TRBV4-1 | TGCGCCAGCAGCCCGATTCAGGGACAGAACACCGGGGAGCTGTTTTTT | CASSPIQGQNTGELFF
NA | TRBD1 | TRBJ2-1 | TRBV9 | TGTGCCAGCAGCCACCCCGGGACAGGATCATCCTACAATGAGCAGTTCTTC | CASSHPGTGSSYNEQFF
once | TRBD1 | TRBJ1-5 | TRBV28 | TGTGCCAGCGGGGACAGGGAGGTTTATAGCAATCAGCCCCAGCATTTT | CASGDREVYSNQPQHF
NA | TRBD1 | TRBJ2-2 | TRBV28 | TGTGCCAGCAGGGATGACAGGGGGAACACCGGGGAGCTGTTTTTT | CASRDDRGNTGELFF
NA | TRBD1 | TRBJ2-5 | TRBV4-1 | TGCGCCAGCAGCCAAGGACAGGGGGTATCGCAAGAGACCCAGTACTTC | CASSQGQGVSQETQYF
once | NA | TRBJ2-3 | TRBV27 | TGTGCCAGCTCCTATGGCGCAGGGGGCACAGATACGCAGTATTTT | CASSYGAGGTDTQYF
NA | NA | TRBJ1-1 | TRBV7-9 | TGTGCCGGGTCTGGGGGGAACACTGAAGCTTTCTTT | CAGSGGNTEAFF
NA | NA | TRBJ1-2 | TRBV6-5 | TGTGCCAGCAGTTATTTCGGGGGAGGAAGATATGGCTACACCTTC | CASSYFGGGRYGYTF
NA | TRBD1 | TRBJ1-1 | TRBV6-5 | TGTGCCAGCAGCCTATACAGGGGAGGCACTGAAGCTTTCTTT | CASSLYRGGTEAFF
NA | NA | TRBJ2-2 | TRBV6-5 | TGTGCCAGCAGGTGGCGGTTGAACACCGGGGAGCTGTTTTTT | CASRWRLNTGELFF
NA | TRBD2 | TRBJ2-1 | TRBV30 | TGTGCCTGCAACTTAGCGGGGGGCTACAATGAGCAGTTCTTC | CACNLAGGYNEQFF
NA | TRBD2 | TRBJ2-3 | TRBV10-1 | TGCGCCAGCAGTGAGCCAGGACTAGGCACGCAGTATTTT | CASSEPGLGTQYF
NA | NA | TRBJ1-2 | TRBV11-2 | TGTGCCAGCAGCTTAGATCTAAGCGGTACCTATGGCTACACCTTC | CASSLDLSGTYGYTF
NA | TRBD2 | TRBJ2-3 | TRBV4-3 | TGCGCCAGCAGCCAAGTTCCCCTAGCGGGAGGGTATGGAGATACGCAGTATTTT | CASSQVPLAGGYGDTQYF
NA | NA | TRBJ1-5 | TRBV25-1 | TGTGCCAGCAGTTTATCCAGCAATCAGCCCCAGCATTTT | CASSLSSNQPQHF
NA | NA | TRBJ2-1 | TRBV19 | TGTGCCAGTAGTGCGGGGCCCAGCTCCTACAATGAGCAGTTCTTC | CASSAGPSSYNEQFF
NA | NA | TRBJ2-7 | TRBV6-1 | TGTGCCAGCAGTCCGGGACTCCTGCTTGAGCAGTACTTC | CASSPGLLLEQYF
NA | NA | TRBJ2-7 | TRBV11-3 | TGTGCCAGCAGCGGGGGGACGGATTACGAGCAGTACTTC | CASSGGTDYEQYF
NA | NA | TRBJ2-1 | TRBV29-1 | TGCAGCGTTGGGCAGAGCTCCTACAATGAGCAGTTCTTC | CSVGQSSYNEQFF
NA | NA | TRBJ1-1 | TRBV7-6 | TGTGCCAGCAGCAAATACCGGGTCGAAACCTTGGGGACATTGGACACTGAAGCTTTCTTT | CASSKYRVETLGTLDTEAFF
NA | NA | TRBJ1-2 | TRBV9 | TGTGCCAGCAGCGTATCTCGCGGGGAAGGCTACACCTTC | CASSVSRGEGYTF
NA | TRBD1 | TRBJ1-2 | TRBV30 | TGTGCCTGGAGTGTAACAGGGGAGGTGAGCGGCTACACCTTC | CAWSVTGEVSGYTF
NA | NA | TRBJ2-5 | TRBV4-1 | TGCGCCAGCAGCCAAGAAACGGGCCAAGAGACCCAGTACTTC | CASSQETGQETQYF
NA | TRBD1 | TRBJ2-2 | TRBV13 | TGTGCCAGCAGCTTAAAGGGGACAGGGGGCACCGGGGAGCTGTTTTTT | CASSLKGTGGTGELFF
NA | NA | TRBJ2-7 | TRBV5-1 | TGCGCCAGCAGCTTCGGCGGGACCTACGAGCAGTACTTC | CASSFGGTYEQYF
once | TRBD1 | TRBJ2-7 | TRBV10-3 | TGTGCCATCAGAAGCTGGGACAGGGACTACGAGCAGTACTTC | CAIRSWDRDYEQYF
NA | NA | TRBJ2-1 | TRBV5-1 | TGCGCCAGCAGCTTGAGGCAGGGAAGCTCCTACAATGAGCAGTTCTTC | CASSLRQGSSYNEQFF
NA | TRBD1 | TRBJ1-2 | TRBV5-4 | TGTGCCAGCAGCTCCAGAGGACAGGGAGACTATGGCTACACCTTC | CASSSRGQGDYGYTF
once | TRBD1 | TRBJ2-5 | TRBV19 | TGTGCCAGTAGTAAGGGGACAGGGGGGGATTATGAGACCCAGTACTTC | CASSKGTGGDYETQYF
NA | NA | TRBJ1-6 | TRBV30 | TGTGCCTGGAGTAGGGAGGGTACCTATAATTCACCCCTCCACTTT | CAWSREGTYNSPLHF
NA | NA | TRBJ2-1 | TRBV9 | TGTGCCAGCAGCGGATCTAGCGTTGCCTACAATGAGCAGTTCTTC | CASSGSSVAYNEQFF
NA | NA | TRBJ2-7 | TRBV30 | TGTGCCTGGAGTTTTGAGTACGAGCAGTACTTC | CAWSFEYEQYF
NA | NA | TRBJ2-5 | TRBV6-5 | TGTGCCAGCAGCTTCGACAGGGAGGTCCAGTACTTC | CASSFDREVQYF
NA | NA | TRBJ2-1 | TRBV27 | TGTGCCAGCAGGGAGGGGGACCGAACGTTCTTC | CASREGDRTFF
NA | NA | TRBJ2-3 | TRBV4-1 | TGCGCCAGCAGCCTAGGGGCCGGGGGGCATACGCAGTATTTT | CASSLGAGGHTQYF
NA | TRBD1 | TRBJ1-2 | TRBV28 | TGTGCCAGCAGTCCAAGCCGGGACAGGGCCGACTCTAACTATGGCTACACCTTC | CASSPSRDRADSNYGYTF
NA | TRBD2 | TRBJ2-5 | TRBV27 | TGTGCCAGTTCTGGCGGGGGGAGGCAAGAGACCCAGTACTTC | CASSGGGRQETQYF
NA | NA | TRBJ2-1 | TRBV10-2 | TGCGCCAGCAAGGGGTTGGAAACCTACAATGAGCAGTTCTTC | CASKGLETYNEQFF
once | TRBD2 | TRBJ2-1 | TRBV7-9 | TGTGCCAGCAGCTTAAGGCGACTAGCGGCTTACAATGAGCAGTTCTTC | CASSLRRLAAYNEQFF
NA | TRBD2 | TRBJ2-7 | TRBV4-2 | TGTGCCAGCAGCCAAGAGAGCGGGGGGGCCTACGAGCAGTACTTC | CASSQESGGAYEQYF
once | TRBD2 | TRBJ2-7 | TRBV7-9 | TGTGCCAGCAGCTTAGTGCGGGGGGCCATTTACGAGCAGTACTTC | CASSLVRGAIYEQYF
NA | TRBD1 | TRBJ2-3 | TRBV5-6 | TGTGCCAGCAGCTTGGTTCAGGGGGCCGTGTATACGCAGTATTTT | CASSLVQGAVYTQYF
NA | NA | TRBJ2-7 | TRBV7-8 | TGTGCCAGCAGCTCGCCTTGGGGAGTCGGGGACGAGCAGTACTTC | CASSSPWGVGDEQYF
NA | TRBD2 | TRBJ2-3 | TRBV10-3 | TGTGCCATCAACGCGGGGGGTCGCACAGATACGCAGTATTTT | CAINAGGRTDTQYF
NA | NA | TRBJ2-2 | TRBV5-6 | TGTGCCAGCAGCCCCGACAGGGAGGTCACCGGGGAGCTGTTTTTT | CASSPDREVTGELFF
NA | NA | TRBJ2-3 | TRBV7-9 | TGTGCCAGCAGCTCCACAGGGTTTAGCACAGATACGCAGTATTTT | CASSSTGFSTDTQYF
NA | TRBD1 | TRBJ1-5 | TRBV7-9 | TGTGCCAGCAGCGAACAGGGGGCAGATAATCAGCCCCAGCATTTT | CASSEQGADNQPQHF
NA | TRBD2 | TRBJ2-1 | TRBV27 | TGTGCCAGCAGTTCGGAGCGGGGGGACCCCCAGTTCTTC | CASSSERGDPQFF
once | TRBD2 | TRBJ2-3 | TRBV5-6 | TGTGCCAGCAGCTCGGCGCGGGAGAAAGATACGCAGTATTTT | CASSSAREKDTQYF
once | NA | TRBJ2-2 | TRBV6-5 | TGTGCCAGCAGTTACTCGCGCGCCGGGGAGCTGTTTTTT | CASSYSRAGELFF
NA | NA | TRBJ1-3 | TRBV6-6 | TGTGCCAGCAGCGACATGTCCCGAAACACCATATATTTT | CASSDMSRNTIYF
NA | TRBD1 | TRBJ2-5 | TRBV6-5 | TGTGCCAGCAGTTCCAACCAGGGCAGGGGGTACGAGACCCAGTACTTC | CASSSNQGRGYETQYF
NA | NA | TRBJ1-5 | TRBV11-3 | TGTGCCAGCAGCTTAGTGGCCAACAAAATCGGTAGCAATCAGCCCCAGCATTTT | CASSLVANKIGSNQPQHF
once | NA | TRBJ2-7 | TRBV5-1 | TGCGCCAGCAGCATACCGGACTCCTTGAGGGAGCAGTACTTC | CASSIPDSLREQYF